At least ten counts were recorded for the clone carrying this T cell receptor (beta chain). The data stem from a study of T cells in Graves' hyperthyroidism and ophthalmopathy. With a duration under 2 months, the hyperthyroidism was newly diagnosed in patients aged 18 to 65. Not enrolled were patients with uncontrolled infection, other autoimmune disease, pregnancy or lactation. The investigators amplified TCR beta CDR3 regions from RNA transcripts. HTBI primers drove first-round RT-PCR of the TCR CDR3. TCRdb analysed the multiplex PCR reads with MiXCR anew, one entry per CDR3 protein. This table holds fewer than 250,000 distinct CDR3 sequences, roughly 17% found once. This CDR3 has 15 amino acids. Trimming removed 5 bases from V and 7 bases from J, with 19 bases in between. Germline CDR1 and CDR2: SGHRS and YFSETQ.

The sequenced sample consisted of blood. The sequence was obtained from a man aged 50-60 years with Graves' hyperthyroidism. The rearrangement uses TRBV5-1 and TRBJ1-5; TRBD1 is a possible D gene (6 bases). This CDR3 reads CASRPSVGAKQPQHF. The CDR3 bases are TGCGCCAGCAGACCATCGGTGGGGGCGAAGCAGCCCCAGCATTTT. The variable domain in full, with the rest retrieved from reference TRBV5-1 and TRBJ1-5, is KAGVTQTPRYLIKTRGQQVTLSCSPISGHRSVSWYQQTPGQGLQFLFEYFSETQRNKGNFPGRFSGRQFSNSRSEMNVSTLELGDSALYLCASRPSVGAKQPQHFGDGTRLSIL.